Listed below are T cell receptor beta chains from one sample, sequenced in a study of OX40 agonist ivuxolimab in advanced cancers. The data were produced by immunoSEQ multiplex PCR, yet TCRdb's version contains in-frame clones alone and is incomplete. The sample lists about 78,000 clones, about 90% occurring once. The input for sequencing was CD4+ or CD8+ T cells sorted from blood, taken in a trial of the OX40 agonist ivuxolimab. The receptors shown here come from an adult with an advanced solid tumor such as melanoma, head and neck, liver or kidney cancer. Each CDR3 is given with its conserved first and last residue. A D gene is named only where the DNA matches it firmly. Clone sizes are given selectively: once, few, many, or a class where the clone is expanded.

j_call,v_call,d_call,clone_size,cdr3_aa,cdr3_nt
TRBJ2-2,TRBV14,.,.,CASSPIPGLNTGELFF,TGTGCCAGCAGCCCGATCCCGGGACTCAACACCGGGGAGCTGTTTTTT
TRBJ1-1,TRBV2,.,.,CASTRIGNTEAFF,TGTGCCAGCACTCGGATCGGGAACACTGAAGCTTTCTTT
TRBJ1-4,TRBV5-1,.,.,CASSFRDHNEKLFF,TGCGCCAGCAGCTTCAGGGACCATAATGAAAAACTGTTTTTT
TRBJ2-7,TRBV2,.,.,CASSEALSSRYLYF,TGTGCCAGCAGTGAAGCGCTTTCGAGCAGATACCTCTACTTC
TRBJ1-6,TRBV11-2,.,.,CASSLRSGFLSDNSPLHF,TGTGCCAGCAGCCTACGCTCAGGGTTCCTATCGGATAATTCACCCCTCCACTTT
TRBJ1-4,TRBV2,TRBD1,.,CASSEGDRDNEKLFF,TGTGCCAGCAGTGAAGGGGACAGGGATAATGAAAAACTGTTTTTT
TRBJ2-3,TRBV7-9,TRBD1,.,CASSLMGDRFSTDTQYF,TGTGCCAGCAGCTTAATGGGGGACAGGTTTTCCACAGATACGCAGTATTTT
TRBJ2-7,TRBV29-1,.,.,CSVGSVRSYEQYF,TGCAGCGTTGGGTCAGTTCGCTCCTACGAGCAGTACTTC
TRBJ1-2,TRBV5-5,.,.,CASSLYRETNYGYTF,TGTGCCAGCAGCTTGTACAGGGAGACTAACTATGGCTACACCTTC
TRBJ2-1,TRBV5-4,.,.,CASSLTPQSYNEQFF,TGTGCCAGCAGCTTGACTCCCCAGTCTTACAATGAGCAGTTCTTC
TRBJ2-1,TRBV7-7,.,.,CASSSDRGDEQFF,TGTGCTAGCAGCTCGGATCGTGGGGATGAGCAGTTCTTC
TRBJ1-3,TRBV7-9,.,.,CASSSRLGGNTIYF,TGTGCCAGCAGCTCCCGACTCGGCGGAAACACCATATATTTT
TRBJ1-1,TRBV4-2,.,.,CASSQVWGEVTEAFF,TGTGCCAGCAGCCAAGTATGGGGCGAGGTTACTGAAGCTTTCTTT
TRBJ1-3,TRBV4-1,.,.,CASSQEDWGVSGNTIYF,TGCGCCAGCAGCCAAGAAGATTGGGGTGTCTCTGGAAACACCATATATTTT
TRBJ1-5,TRBV7-2,TRBD1,.,CASSPTGGLGQPQHF,TGTGCCAGCAGTCCAACAGGGGGCTTGGGTCAGCCCCAGCATTTT
TRBJ2-5,TRBV11-3,.,.,CASSLFTGSETQYF,TGTGCCAGCAGCTTATTCACGGGGTCAGAGACCCAGTACTTC
TRBJ2-7,TRBV27,.,.,CASRIIQGHEQYF,TGTGCCAGCAGGATAATACAGGGTCACGAGCAGTACTTC
TRBJ2-3,TRBV25-1,.,.,CASSESVRITDTQYF,TGTGCCAGCAGTGAAAGTGTCCGAATCACAGATACGCAGTATTTT
TRBJ2-5,TRBV2,.,.,CASSDRGKTQYF,TGTGCCAGCAGTGACAGGGGAAAGACCCAGTACTTC
TRBJ1-1,TRBV5-1,.,.,CASSPPRETEAFF,TGCGCCAGCAGTCCCCCCAGGGAAACTGAAGCTTTCTTT
TRBJ1-2,TRBV6-5,.,.,CASRRAKDGYTF,TGTGCCAGCAGGCGGGCCAAGGATGGCTACACCTTC
TRBJ1-2,TRBV2,.,.,CASIPGNYGYTF,TGTGCCAGCATACCAGGGAACTATGGCTACACCTTC
TRBJ1-5,TRBV5-1,.,.,CASSLSGDQPQHF,TGCGCCAGCAGCTTATCAGGGGATCAGCCCCAGCATTTT
TRBJ2-1,TRBV14,.,once,CASSQVGRAYNEQFF,TGTGCCAGCAGCCAAGTGGGCAGGGCCTACAATGAGCAGTTCTTC
TRBJ1-2,TRBV12-5,.,.,CASGSGQLHGYTF,TGTGCTAGTGGGAGCGGACAGCTCCATGGCTACACCTTC
TRBJ1-2,TRBV2,.,.,CASSESTTLNYGYTF,TGTGCCAGCAGTGAAAGCACCACCTTGAACTATGGCTACACCTTC
TRBJ2-1,TRBV7-9,.,.,CASSLRVRTAFSYNEQFF,TGTGCCAGCAGCTTACGAGTGCGGACAGCTTTCTCCTACAATGAGCAGTTCTTC
TRBJ1-2,TRBV18,.,.,CASSPGRGNQGYTF,TGTGCCAGCTCACCAGGGCGGGGGAACCAAGGCTACACCTTC
TRBJ2-1,TRBV11-2,.,few,CASSLIGLTRSYNEQFF,TGTGCCAGCAGCTTAATCGGGCTGACAAGGTCCTACAATGAGCAGTTCTTC
TRBJ2-3,TRBV19,TRBD1,.,CASSIIQGADTQYF,TGTGCCAGTAGTATAATACAGGGGGCGGATACGCAGTATTTT
TRBJ1-1,TRBV11-1,.,once,CASSPGAGATEAFF,TGTGCCAGCAGCCCCGGGGCTGGGGCCACTGAAGCTTTCTTT
TRBJ2-7,TRBV5-1,.,.,CASTRGLGGYEQYF,TGCGCCAGCACCCGGGGCCTAGGGGGCTACGAGCAGTACTTC
TRBJ2-3,TRBV5-1,TRBD1,.,CASSPGQGSTDTQYF,TGCGCCAGCAGCCCTGGACAGGGGAGCACAGATACGCAGTATTTT